This T cell receptor beta chain was retrieved from a study of identical twins. MiXCR was run by TCRdb on the 5' RACE reads, yielding one entry per CDR3 protein. The repertoire holds 600,000 to 800,000 distinct CDR3 sequences, 21% seen once, with roughly 4% in the top ten. With V trimmed by 3 bases and J by 4 bases, 3 bases remained unmatched. Germline CDR1 reads SGHRS; CDR2 reads YFSETQ. The CDR3 sequence is 15 residues long. This clonotype appeared a few times. This sample also belongs to another study, concerning T cells expressing NK-cell markers.

This clonotype was sampled from a young woman in good health. The specimen was PBMCs. J is TRBJ2-3 and V is TRBV5-1, with 12 bases matching TRBD2. This CDR3 reads CASSSTSGRPDTQYF. CDR3 DNA sequence: TGCGCCAGCAGCTCTACTAGCGGGAGGCCAGATACGCAGTATTTT. Full variable domain (outside the CDR3, taken from reference TRBV5-1 and TRBJ2-3): KAGVTQTPRYLIKTRGQQVTLSCSPISGHRSVSWYQQTPGQGLQFLFEYFSETQRNKGNFPGRFSGRQFSNSRSEMNVSTLELGDSALYLCASSSTSGRPDTQYFGPGTRLTVL.